The 17 T cell receptor beta chains presented below share a single source sample, sequenced in a study of CD8 T cells in Susac syndrome. The RNA, about 0.45 to 1 ug, was put through reverse transcription using random hexamers. TCRdb reanalysed the immunoSEQ multiplex PCR reads using MiXCR and keeps one entry per CDR3 protein. Altogether about 240,000 distinct CDR3 sequences are present, around 96% being singletons, with the ten largest covering roughly 0.1%. The sample comprised CD4+ T cells from PBMCs. All receptors derive from a human donor with Susac syndrome.

The chain is built from TRBV29-1 and TRBJ1-5; D perhaps matches TRBD1 (5 bases). V was trimmed by 4 bases and J by 4 bases, leaving 17 bases between them. Germline CDR1 SQVTM, CDR2 ANQGSEA. The CDR3 extends over 15 amino acids. CDR3 nucleotide sequence: TGCAGCGTTGGAGCCGGCGGGGGAGAGAATCAGCCCCAGCATTTT. It specifies CSVGAGGGENQPQHF.

The chain recombines TRBV25-1 with TRBJ2-1, with unresolved D. In germline, CDR1 is MGHDK, CDR2 SYGVNS. CDR3 length: 12 amino acids. V was trimmed by 3 bases and J by 6 bases, leaving 6 bases between them. CDR3 region: CASSDRLNEQFF. As DNA, the CDR3 is TGTGCCAGCAGTGATCGTCTCAATGAGCAGTTCTTC.

The V call is TRBV11-3, the J call TRBJ2-7, with TRBD1 identical over 8 bases. J gave up 4 bases and V 7 bases, and 12 bases lay outside the gene matches. Germline CDR1 SGHNT, CDR2 YENEEA. The CDR3 runs 15 residues. Written as DNA, the CDR3 is TGTGCCAGCAAGATGATGGCAGGGGGCTCATACGAGCAGTACTTC. It is translated as CASKMMAGGSYEQYF. The full variable domain, in which reference TRBV11-3 and TRBJ2-7 provide the parts outside the CDR3, is EAGVVQSPRYKIIEKKQPVAFWCNPISGHNTLYWYLQNLGQGPELLIRYENEEAVDDSQLPKDRFSAERLKGVDSTLKIQPAELGDSAVYLCASKMMAGGSYEQYFGPGTRLTVT.

The chain has TRBV5-1 and TRBJ2-5, with 9 bases fitting TRBD1. This CDR3 contains 15 residues. V dropped 3 bases and J dropped 2; count of bases not matched to a gene: 5. Looked up from germline, CDR1 is SGHRS and CDR2 is YFSETQ. The CDR3: CASSSGQGRQETQYF. The CDR3 nucleotides are TGCGCCAGCAGCTCCGGACAGGGGCGACAAGAGACCCAGTACTTC.

The chain combines TRBV29-1 with TRBJ2-1; 8 bases fit TRBD2. The CDR3 is 15 residues long. Per the germline V gene, CDR1 is SQVTM and CDR2 is ANQGSEA. V shed 4 bases, J shed 7 bases, and the junction held 12 bases outside the gene matches. The CDR3 spells CSVVGTRPSTNEQFF. CDR3 nucleotide sequence: TGCAGCGTTGTAGGGACTAGGCCCTCCACGAATGAGCAGTTCTTC.

The gene calls are TRBV9 and TRBJ2-2, with 10 bases fitting TRBD2. The CDR3 runs to 15 residues. Germline V gives CDR1 SGDLS, CDR2 YYNGEE. V shed 5 bases and J 1 base; nucleotides not matched to a gene: 2. The CDR3 spells CASREREGNTGELFF. CDR3 nucleotides: TGTGCCAGCAGGGAGCGGGAGGGGAACACCGGGGAGCTGTTTTTT.

The chain combines TRBV2 with TRBJ2-5, with 10 bases identical to TRBD2. The V gene end was trimmed by 3 bases and the J gene end by 6 bases; junction bases not matched to a gene: 10. Germline V CDR1 and CDR2: SNHLY, FYNNEI. The length of the CDR3 is 16 residues. For the CDR3, the DNA is TGTGCCAGCAGTGATGGAGGGCTAGCGGGAGCGAAGACCCAGTACTTC. Encoded protein: CASSDGGLAGAKTQYF.

This sequence joins TRBV5-1 and TRBJ1-5; TRBD1 is a possible D gene (5 bases). The CDR3 spans 14 residues. Trimming cost V 4 bases and J 4 bases, with 12 bases left between them. Germline CDR1 SGHRS, CDR2 YFSETQ. CDR3 residues: CASSTGDDNQPQHF. The DNA for the CDR3 is TGCGCCAGCAGCACCGGGGACGATAATCAGCCCCAGCATTTT.

This clonotype was seen only a few times. The V and J genes are TRBV2 and TRBJ2-5; a possible D gene is TRBD2 (5 bases). This CDR3 has 12 residues. V lost 8 bases and J 2 bases, leaving 9 bases between the germline ends. In germline, CDR1 is SNHLY, CDR2 FYNNEI. CDR3 sequence (DNA): TGTGCCAGCGGTAGACTACAAGAGACCCAGTACTTC. Amino acids: CASGRLQETQYF.

V gene TRBV20-1 combines with J gene TRBJ1-2; 9 bases align to TRBD1. The CDR3 totals 14 residues. The germline V gene has CDR1 DFQATT and CDR2 SNEGSKA (reference sequence). J lost 5 bases, V lost 4 bases, and 8 bases had no gene match. This CDR3 is CSATNRGLEYGYTF. CDR3 sequence (DNA): TGCAGTGCTACTAACAGGGGGCTTGAGTATGGCTACACCTTC.

The chain uses TRBV11-2 and TRBJ2-1; D gene unclear. The V end was cut by 6 bases, the J end by 7 bases, with 16 bases between. Germline V gives CDR1 SGHAT, CDR2 FQNNGV. The length of the CDR3 is 14 residues. CDR3 region: CASRKVARPNEQFF. In nucleotides, the CDR3 is TGTGCCAGCAGGAAGGTGGCCAGGCCTAATGAGCAGTTCTTC.

The genes are TRBV25-1 and TRBJ1-4; a possible D gene is TRBD1 (6 bases). The CDR3 spans 14 residues. Germline CDR1 is MGHDK and CDR2 is SYGVNS. V was pared by 4 bases and J by 11 bases, with 17 bases between. In nucleotides, the CDR3 is TGTGCCAGCAGTGCGGACAGAGGCCTTGGGAAACTGTTTTTT. Translation gives CASSADRGLGKLFF.

The chain is built from TRBV20-1 and TRBJ2-5, with D perhaps being TRBD1 or TRBD2 (5 bases each). CDR3 length: 13 amino acids. The germline V gene encodes CDR1 DFQATT and CDR2 SNEGSKA (reference sequence). V was trimmed by 7 bases and J by 9 bases, leaving 21 bases between them. The CDR3 DNA sequence: TGCAGTGTCCCCCGGAGGCCACAAGGGGCCCAGTACTTC. It yields the protein CSVPRRPQGAQYF.

The J gene is TRBJ1-2, the V gene TRBV4-1; 7 nucleotides line up with TRBD1. The CDR3 is 15 amino acids. J gave up 4 bases and V 4 bases, and 9 bases lay outside the gene matches. CDR1 and CDR2 from the germline V gene are MGHRA and YSYEKL. This CDR3 is CASSRDSQGGYGYTF. The CDR3 DNA reads TGCGCCAGCAGCCGAGACAGCCAGGGGGGCTATGGCTACACCTTC.

This chain joins TRBV11-3 and TRBJ1-2, with 10 bases lining up with TRBD1. The V gene end was trimmed by 5 bases and the J gene end by 10 bases; junction bases not matched to a gene: 7. This CDR3 comprises 13 residues. Germline V gene data show CDR1 as SGHNT and CDR2 as YENEEA. The CDR3 region is CASSGDRGYNYTF. CDR3 in DNA: TGTGCCAGCAGCGGGGACAGGGGCTATAACTACACCTTC.

This chain connects TRBV9 to TRBJ2-3; the D gene is possibly TRBD1 (5 bases). The CDR3 consists of 12 residues. Per germline, CDR1 SGDLS and CDR2 YYNGEE. The V and J ends lost 0 bases and 9 bases respectively, with 8 bases between them. CDR3 sequence: CASSVEGSTQYF. The CDR3 DNA reads as TGTGCCAGCAGCGTAGAGGGGTCGACGCAGTATTTT.

V is TRBV6-5 and J is TRBJ2-7; 8 positions match TRBD1. The germline gives CDR1 MNHEY, CDR2 SVGAGI. V dropped 6 bases and J dropped 12; count of bases not matched to a gene: 10. CDR3 length: 12 amino acids. The CDR3 is CASSGQGQVAYF. CDR3 bases: TGTGCCAGCAGCGGACAGGGCCAGGTAGCGTACTTC.